This entry is about one TCR beta chain. What it recognizes is unknown. CDR1 and CDR2 from the germline V gene are SGHNT and YYREEE (reference sequence). The CDR3 is 14 amino acids. V dropped 6 bases and J dropped 3; count of bases not matched to a gene: 6. 5'-RACE, quantitative and with molecular barcodes, yielded the TCR beta libraries. TCRdb redid the calling of the 5' RACE reads with MiXCR, one entry per CDR3 protein. The sample holds 400,000 to 450,000 distinct CDR3 sequences, 17% seen once. The sample originates from a study of CD8 T cells in ankylosing spondylitis. Study observations and caveats: Clones linked to disease were reported to show significant enrichment in matched ankylosing spondylitis synovial fluid. Certain motif variants had earlier been reported in reactive arthritis synovial fluid and blood. Characteristic of ankylosing spondylitis blood, it appeared, was a TCR beta motif comprising several highly homologous variants.

The genes are TRBV5-4 and TRBJ2-3; 8 bases are shared with TRBD1. The sequencing input was blood, either unsorted or a sorted T cell fraction (not recorded which). The sequence came from a male donor with ankylosing spondylitis. CDR3 DNA: TGTGCCAGCAAGGACAGGGAGGTGACAGATACGCAGTATTTT. This sequence encodes CASKDREVTDTQYF. Full variable domain (rest looked up from reference TRBV5-4 and TRBJ2-3): ETGVTQSPTHLIKTRGQQVTLRCSSQSGHNTVSWYQQALGQGPQFIFQYYREEENGRGNFPPRFSGLQFPNYSSELNVNALELDDSALYLCASKDREVTDTQYFGPGTRLTVL.